This TCR beta chain emerged from a study of shared clonotypes between healthy human individuals. Repertoires were generated with immunoSEQ multiplex PCR, while TCRdb's copy carries only in-frame clones and drops some. The profile shows about 2,500,000 clones, approximately 94% of them singletons. CDR1 and CDR2 from the germline V gene are SGHRS and YFSETQ. V shed 0 bases and J 5 bases; nucleotides not matched to a gene: 5. This CDR3 spans 16 amino acids. Sequencing was carried out using naive CD4+ T cells sorted from blood. Subset specified: CD45RA+ positively selected. The TCR originated in a man younger than 30 in good health. The chain joins TRBV5-1 to TRBJ2-3; 11 bases line up with TRBD2. CDR3 sequence (DNA): TGCGCCAGCAGCTTGGGTACTAGCGGGAGAGAAGATACGCAGTATTTT. Protein sequence: CASSLGTSGREDTQYF.